Below, 13 T cell receptor beta chains from the same sample are listed, as sequenced in a study of blood T cell repertoires in COVID-19. The repertoire was sequenced with immunoSEQ multiplex PCR; TCRdb's copy has only in-frame clones and lacks some. Of 500,000 to 600,000 clones in the sample, 85% to 90% are singletons; the top ten hold less than 9.5%. The sample comprised peripheral blood. Every receptor here comes from a woman in her forties or fifties with COVID-19, enrolled during active disease.

This chain links TRBV19 with TRBJ1-3; D call uncertain. The CDR3 consists of 15 residues. The V gene's germline CDR1 is LNHDA and CDR2 SQIVND (reference sequence). V was trimmed by 3 bases and J by 4 bases, leaving 13 bases between them. In DNA form, the CDR3 reads TGTGCCAGTAGTATTGGCGGGTCACCGGGAAACACCATATATTTT. Its translation: CASSIGGSPGNTIYF.

This clone appeared a few times. Other DNA sequences from this sample encode an identical CDR3 as well. The rearrangement joins TRBV7-9 to TRBJ1-1; perhaps TRBD1 as D (5 bases). Trimming removed 5 bases at V and 5 bases at J, with 12 bases between. CDR3 length equals 13 residues. Germline V CDR1 and CDR2: SEHNR, FQNEAQ (reference sequence). CDR3 sequence: CASSRGGGTEAFF. The CDR3 DNA is TGTGCCAGCAGCCGCGGCGGGGGGACTGAAGCTTTCTTT.

The J gene is TRBJ1-1, the V gene TRBV20-1, with a possible D match to TRBD1 (6 bases). Deletions cut 3 bases from V and 6 bases from J, with 17 bases between. The CDR3 loop spans 14 amino acids. Germline V gene data show CDR1 as DFQATT and CDR2 as SNEGSKA (reference sequence). As DNA, the CDR3 is TGCAGTGCTAGTCCCCCCTGGGGGGGCTCTGAAGCTTTCTTT. Protein: CSASPPWGGSEAFF.

The chain combines TRBV6-5 with TRBJ1-3, with 7 bases aligning to TRBD1. Germline trimming cut 8 bases from V and 3 bases from J; bases unmatched to any gene: 7. The CDR3 runs to 14 residues. In germline, CDR1 is MNHEY, CDR2 SVGAGI. CDR3 in DNA: TGTGCCAGCGGATACAGGGGCTATGGAAACACCATATATTTT. Its protein product is CASGYRGYGNTIYF.

The V and J genes are TRBV18 and TRBJ1-1, with TRBD1 matching over 7 bases. This CDR3 comprises 15 residues. J lost 3 bases, V lost 3 bases, and 7 bases had no gene match. CDR1 is KGHSH, CDR2 LQKENI, per germline. The CDR3 loop is CASSPSRDSYTEAFF. CDR3 sequence (DNA): TGTGCCAGCTCACCGTCCAGGGACAGCTACACTGAAGCTTTCTTT. Supplemented by reference TRBV18 and TRBJ1-1, the full variable domain reads NAGVMQNPRHLVRRRGQEARLRCSPMKGHSHVYWYRQLPEEGLKFMVYLQKENIIDESGMPKERFSAEFPKEGPSILRIQQVVRGDSAAYFCASSPSRDSYTEAFFGQGTRLTVV.

This chain connects TRBV5-1 to TRBJ1-2, with D maybe TRBD1 (5 bases). Trimming removed 3 bases from V and 1 base from J, with 7 bases in between. Germline loops: CDR1 SGHRS, CDR2 YFSETQ. The CDR3 is 13 residues long. The CDR3 DNA reads as TGCGCCAGCAGCTCTGACAGTAACTATGGCTACACCTTC. It codes for CASSSDSNYGYTF.

This clone was picked up a small number of times. The rearrangement links TRBV3-1 (or the pseudogene TRBV3-2) to TRBJ2-3; 8 bases are a match to TRBD2. V lost 0 bases, J lost 2 bases, and 7 bases stayed unmatched. From germline, CDR1 is LGHDT and CDR2 YNNKEL (reference sequence). CDR3 length: 17 residues. CDR3 protein: CASSQEPGGFDTDTQYF. DNA for the CDR3: TGTGCCAGCAGCCAAGAACCGGGGGGGTTTGACACAGATACGCAGTATTTT.

The chain couples TRBV2 to TRBJ2-2, with TRBD1 matching 8 bases. The CDR3 is 14 residues long. Germline CDR1 SNHLY, CDR2 FYNNEI. V dropped 7 bases and J dropped 5; count of bases not matched to a gene: 6. The CDR3 is CASTPDRGTGELFF. The CDR3 nucleotides read TGTGCCAGCACCCCCGACAGGGGTACCGGGGAGCTGTTTTTT.

V usage is TRBV11-3 and J usage is TRBJ1-2; D call uncertain. Germline lookup yields CDR1 SGHNT and CDR2 YENEEA. The CDR3 spans 16 residues. Trimming took 0 bases from V and 4 from J, leaving 15 bases between them. The CDR3 DNA reads TGTGCCAGCAGCTTAGATTCAGGCAGGAACTTCTATGGCTACACCTTC. Translating it yields CASSLDSGRNFYGYTF.

The genes are TRBV12-5 and TRBJ1-2; D is ambiguous. This CDR3 has 12 residues. Per germline, CDR1 LGHNT and CDR2 FRNRAP. V lost 5 bases to trimming and J lost 8 bases, with 12 bases between them. As DNA, the CDR3 is TGTGCTAGTGGTGGAGGGCCCTGGGGCTACACCTTC. Translation: CASGGGPWGYTF. The whole variable domain, remainder taken from reference TRBV12-5 and TRBJ1-2, is DARVTQTPRHKVTEMGQEVTMRCQPILGHNTVFWYRQTMMQGLELLAYFRNRAPLDDSGMPKDRFSAEMPDATLATLKIQPSEPRDSAVYFCASGGGPWGYTFGSGTRLTVV.

In its sample, this clone was seen once. The gene calls are TRBV6-5 and TRBJ2-1; TRBD2 aligns across 8 bases. This CDR3 contains 15 residues. Germline V gene lookup returns CDR1 MNHEY and CDR2 SVGAGI. V shed 2 bases and J 6 bases; nucleotides not matched to a gene: 6. This CDR3 is CASSYAPGLGNEQFF. For the CDR3, the DNA is TGTGCCAGCAGTTACGCGCCGGGACTAGGCAATGAGCAGTTCTTC.

V usage is TRBV5-6 and J usage is TRBJ2-3, with 10 bases that match TRBD2. This CDR3 has 17 amino acids. V was pared by 4 bases and J by 2 bases, with 10 bases of the junction left unmatched. Germline V gene lookup returns CDR1 SGHDT and CDR2 YYEEEE. Here the CDR3 DNA reads TGTGCCAGCAGCCGGACGGGGCTAGCGGGGGACACAGATACGCAGTATTTT. It specifies CASSRTGLAGDTDTQYF.

The chain couples TRBV11-2 to TRBJ2-1; 9 bases match TRBD1. The germline CDR1 and CDR2 sequences are SGHAT and FQNNGV. CDR3 length equals 15 residues. J gave up 4 bases and V 4 bases, and 5 bases lay outside the gene matches. The CDR3 region is CASSSGQGSYNEQFF. CDR3 bases: TGTGCCAGCAGCTCGGGACAGGGATCGTACAATGAGCAGTTCTTC.